What follows are 25 T cell receptor beta chains derived from one specimen sequenced in a study of blood T cell repertoires in COVID-19. Clones were sequenced by immunoSEQ multiplex PCR, and TCRdb holds only the in-frame ones, with some missing. This table has about 330,000 clones, 80% to 95% appearing once. The sequenced sample consisted of PBMCs or T cells enriched from blood (not recorded which). These receptors originate from a woman in her 30s who had recovered from COVID-19.

Here the CDR3 DNA reads TGTGCCAGCAGCTTAGAAGAGGGTTTAGGCAATCAGCCCCAGCATTTT. Translating it yields CASSLEEGLGNQPQHF. The chain has TRBV7-8 and TRBJ1-5; unclear D gene. The CDR3 spans 16 residues. In germline, CDR1 is SGHVS, CDR2 FQNEAQ. V shed 1 base and J shed 2 bases, with 12 bases lying between them.

V is TRBV19 and J is TRBJ2-3, with TRBD1 matching 9 bases. The CDR3 is 14 amino acids. Trimming removed 6 bases from V and 6 bases from J; junction bases left unmatched: 7. Per germline, CDR1 LNHDA and CDR2 SQIVND (reference sequence). The CDR3 here is CASSLTGGADTQYF. The CDR3 DNA reads TGTGCCAGTAGCCTCACAGGGGGCGCGGATACGCAGTATTTT. The full variable domain, rest sourced from reference TRBV19 and TRBJ2-3, is DGGITQSPKYLFRKEGQNVTLSCEQNLNHDAMYWYRQDPGQGLRLIYYSQIVNDFQKGDIAEGYSVSREKKESFPLTVTSAQKNPTAFYLCASSLTGGADTQYFGPGTRLTVL.

The V gene is TRBV6-4, the J gene TRBJ2-7, with D possibly TRBD1 on 5 matching bases. Trimming took 10 bases from V and 4 from J, leaving 11 bases between them. There are 11 residues in the CDR3. CDR1 and CDR2 (germline): MRHNA, SNTAGT. CDR3 residues: CATPDTYEQYF. In DNA form, the CDR3 reads TGTGCCACACCGGACACGTACGAGCAGTACTTC.

This rearrangement joins TRBV28 to TRBJ1-5; TRBD1 might be the D (5 bases). Germline-derived CDR1 and CDR2 are MDHEN and SYDVKM. The CDR3 length is 17 residues. Trimming shortened V by 2 bases and J by 0 bases, and 14 bases separated the two germline ends. The CDR3 sequence is CASSLVGDFLSNQPQHF. The CDR3 DNA sequence: TGTGCCAGCAGTTTAGTAGGGGATTTCCTTAGCAATCAGCCCCAGCATTTT.

The chain employs TRBV7-2 and TRBJ2-3, with 7 nucleotides matching TRBD2. V shed 8 bases and J 0 bases; nucleotides not matched to a gene: 8. Germline CDR1 SGHTA, CDR2 FQGNSA. This CDR3 contains 15 residues. CDR3 DNA sequence: TGTGCCAGCCTGCCGGGCGGGAGAAGCACAGATACGCAGTATTTT. As protein: CASLPGGRSTDTQYF.

The J gene is TRBJ2-5, the V gene TRBV7-2; D is possibly TRBD1 (6 bases). Germline-derived CDR1 and CDR2 are SGHTA and FQGNSA. V was shortened by 2 bases and J by 3 bases, with 10 bases between the two germline ends. CDR3 size: 14 residues. In DNA, the CDR3 is TGTGCCAGCAGCTTAACAGGGATGAAAGAGACCCAGTACTTC. This sequence encodes CASSLTGMKETQYF. The variable domain in full, with the rest retrieved from reference TRBV7-2 and TRBJ2-5, is GAGVSQSPSNKVTEKGKDVELRCDPISGHTALYWYRQSLGQGLEFLIYFQGNSAPDKSGLPSDRFSAERTGGSVSTLTIQRTQQEDSAVYLCASSLTGMKETQYFGPGTRLLVL.

The rearrangement joins TRBV2 to TRBJ2-1; 14 bases fit TRBD2. The J segment lost 10 bases and the V segment lost 10 bases, leaving 9 bases of the junction unmatched. The CDR3 totals 14 residues. Per the germline V gene, CDR1 is SNHLY and CDR2 is FYNNEI. CDR3 DNA sequence: TGTGCCAACGTTCCTGGACTAGCGGGAGGCGAGCAGTTCTTC. Translated, it gives CANVPGLAGGEQFF.

The chain couples TRBV4-2 to TRBJ2-7, with D possibly being TRBD2 (6 bases). Trimming shortened V by 1 base and J by 3 bases, and 16 bases separated the two germline ends. Germline V lookup: CDR1 LGHNA, CDR2 YNFKEQ. The CDR3 contains 16 residues. The CDR3 sequence: CASSQVTSRGNYEQYF. CDR3 nucleotides: TGTGCCAGCAGCCAAGTTACTAGTCGGGGGAACTACGAGCAGTACTTC.

The rearrangement uses TRBV27 and TRBJ1-1; a possible D gene is TRBD1 (5 bases). The germline V gene has CDR1 MNHEY and CDR2 SMNVEV (reference sequence). The CDR3 loop spans 15 amino acids. V shed 8 bases and J shed 3 bases, with 19 bases lying between them. CDR3 in amino acids: CASARGFRGDTEAFF. CDR3 nucleotides: TGTGCCAGCGCCCGGGGGTTCCGTGGGGACACTGAAGCTTTCTTT.

The gene calls are TRBV19 and TRBJ2-1; the match to TRBD2 covers 9 bases. V shed 6 bases, J shed 5 bases, and the junction held 11 bases outside the gene matches. The CDR3 covers 16 residues. Germline assignment: CDR1 LNHDA and CDR2 SQIVND (reference sequence). The CDR3 nucleotides read TGTGCCAGTAGCTCCTCGGGGATAGCGGGGGACAATGAGCAGTTCTTC. The encoded protein is CASSSSGIAGDNEQFF. The full variable domain, with the rest looked up from reference TRBV19 and TRBJ2-1, is DGGITQSPKYLFRKEGQNVTLSCEQNLNHDAMYWYRQDPGQGLRLIYYSQIVNDFQKGDIAEGYSVSREKKESFPLTVTSAQKNPTAFYLCASSSSGIAGDNEQFFGPGTRLTVL.

Note on this clone: Other DNA sequences from this sample encode an identical CDR3 as well. J is TRBJ1-1 and V is TRBV5-1; maybe TRBD1 (6 bases). This CDR3 has 14 residues. Trimming stripped 0 bases from V and 3 bases from J, with 9 bases between. Germline V gene lookup returns CDR1 SGHRS and CDR2 YFSETQ. This CDR3 is CASSLAPGDTEAFF. The DNA for the CDR3 is TGCGCCAGCAGCTTGGCACCAGGGGACACTGAAGCTTTCTTT.

V is TRBV5-5 and J is TRBJ1-4; 8 bases match TRBD1. The CDR3 extends over 18 amino acids. V gave up 0 bases and J gave up 0 bases; unmatched junction bases: 7. Per the germline V gene, CDR1 is SGHKS and CDR2 is YYEKEE (reference sequence). CDR3 coding DNA: TGTGCCAGCAGCTTGGCCGCAGGGGGCCTCGCAACTAATGAAAAACTGTTTTTT. The encoded protein is CASSLAAGGLATNEKLFF.

The rearrangement joins TRBV18 to TRBJ1-1, with TRBD1 matching over 9 bases. This CDR3 is 15 amino acids long. V shed 6 bases, J shed 7 bases, and the junction held 12 bases outside the gene matches. CDR1 is KGHSH, CDR2 LQKENI, per germline. The CDR3, as DNA: TGTGCCAGCTCCCGAAAGGACAGGGGCTTCGGTGAAGCTTTCTTT. Encoded protein: CASSRKDRGFGEAFF.

The V and J genes are TRBV2 and TRBJ2-2; TRBD2 agrees at 9 bases. The CDR3 is 14 residues long. Per the germline V gene, CDR1 is SNHLY and CDR2 is FYNNEI. After removal of 8 bases from V and 7 bases from J, the junction contained 8 bases not matched to a gene. CDR3 loop: CASGAGGPHGELFF. DNA of the CDR3: TGTGCCAGCGGGGCGGGAGGGCCCCACGGGGAGCTGTTTTTT.

The genes are TRBV28 and TRBJ1-3; 7 positions agree with TRBD1. Losses at the gene ends were 5 bases for V and 0 bases for J; bases not matched to a gene: 10. CDR3 size: 17 residues. CDR1 is MDHEN, CDR2 SYDVKM, per germline. The CDR3 nucleotides read TGTGCCAGCAGTCAATCGGGACAGACTTACTCTGGAAACACCATATATTTT. Residues: CASSQSGQTYSGNTIYF.

The chain is built from TRBV4-3 and TRBJ2-1, with a possible D match to TRBD1 (5 bases). Germline assignment: CDR1 LGHNA and CDR2 YSLEER. The CDR3 length is 15 residues. V lost 1 base to trimming and J lost 7 bases, with 14 bases between them. The CDR3: CASSQVGAGSNEQFF. CDR3 nucleotide sequence: TGCGCCAGCAGCCAAGTAGGGGCAGGGTCTAATGAGCAGTTCTTC.

The rearrangement uses TRBV7-9 and TRBJ1-1; 7 bases line up with TRBD1. This CDR3 contains 14 residues. The V segment lost 5 bases and the J segment 5 bases; nucleotides outside the gene matches: 8. The germline V gene encodes CDR1 SEHNR and CDR2 FQNEAQ (reference sequence). The CDR3 sequence is CASSGRQGETEAFF. The CDR3 coding sequence is TGTGCCAGCAGCGGTAGACAGGGAGAGACTGAAGCTTTCTTT.

The V gene is TRBV7-9, the J gene TRBJ1-6, with D unclear. Trimming shortened V by 5 bases and J by 0 bases, and 14 bases separated the two germline ends. CDR1 and CDR2 from the germline V gene are SEHNR and FQNEAQ (reference sequence). The CDR3 is 17 residues long. CDR3 amino acids: CASSPGDWSSYNSPLHF. As DNA, the CDR3 is TGTGCCAGCAGCCCCGGAGACTGGAGCTCCTATAATTCACCCCTCCACTTT.

The genes are TRBV24-1 and TRBJ2-4; the match to TRBD1 covers 12 bases. Germline lookup yields CDR1 KGHDR and CDR2 SFDVKD. After removal of 0 bases from V and 14 bases from J, the junction contained 4 bases not matched to a gene. CDR3 length: 14 amino acids. The CDR3 is CATSDLGGTGGKYF. In DNA, the CDR3 is TGTGCCACCAGTGATTTGGGTGGGACAGGGGGCAAGTACTTC.

J is TRBJ1-5 and V is TRBV28; D possibly corresponds to TRBD1 (5 bases). Germline values: CDR1 MDHEN, CDR2 SYDVKM. V was shortened by 5 bases and J by 4 bases, with 9 bases between the two germline ends. The CDR3 has 13 amino acids. The CDR3 loop reads CASSRQLNQPQHF. CDR3 bases: TGTGCCAGCAGTAGACAGCTAAATCAGCCCCAGCATTTT.

This clone was detected only once. The chain uses TRBV28 and TRBJ1-5, with 8 bases lining up with TRBD1. In germline, CDR1 is MDHEN, CDR2 SYDVKM. The ends lost 5 bases at V and 5 bases at J; junction bases unmatched: 5. This CDR3 is built from 14 residues. The CDR3 coding sequence is TGTGCCAGCAGTATCCCAGGGGGCGATCAGCCCCAGCATTTT. Translation gives CASSIPGGDQPQHF.

The V and J genes are TRBV2 and TRBJ1-1; D ambiguous. CDR3 length equals 13 residues. Germline V gene data show CDR1 as SNHLY and CDR2 as FYNNEI. V shed 3 bases and J shed 5 bases, with 10 bases lying between them. The DNA for the CDR3 is TGTGCCAGCAGTGAGTTCGGGGAAACTGAAGCTTTCTTT. Translation gives CASSEFGETEAFF. The full variable domain, in which reference TRBV2 and TRBJ1-1 provide the parts outside the CDR3, is EPEVTQTPSHQVTQMGQEVILRCVPISNHLYFYWYRQILGQKVEFLVSFYNNEISEKSEIFDDQFSVERPDGSNFTLKIRSTKLEDSAMYFCASSEFGETEAFFGQGTRLTVV.

The chain is built from TRBV7-2 and TRBJ2-1, with 9 nucleotides matching TRBD1. From germline, CDR1 is SGHTA and CDR2 FQGNSA. There are 15 residues in the CDR3. The V and J ends lost 3 bases and 6 bases, in that order; junction bases with no gene match: 6. CDR3 in DNA: TGTGCCAGCAGCTTGGGACAGGGAGGGATCAATGAGCAGTTCTTC. It yields the protein CASSLGQGGINEQFF.

The rearrangement links TRBV6-2 or TRBV6-3 to TRBJ2-7; a weak D match, TRBD2 (6 bases). Germline V gives CDR1 MNHEY, CDR2 SVGEGT. V lost 4 bases, J lost 3 bases, and 10 bases lay in between. The CDR3 has 13 amino acids. CDR3 nucleotide sequence: TGTGCCAGCAGTTCTAGCGTGTTCTACGAGCAGTACTTC. Protein product: CASSSSVFYEQYF.

The chain carries TRBV7-2 and TRBJ2-5, with 10 bases identical to TRBD2. This CDR3 has 15 amino acids. From germline, CDR1 is SGHTA and CDR2 FQGNSA. The trim removed 7 bases at V and 5 bases at J, leaving 10 bases unmatched. Written as DNA, the CDR3 is TGTGCCAGCAAAAAGCGGGAGGGCCGAGTGGAGACCCAGTACTTC. It encodes CASKKREGRVETQYF.